Sequencing of this T cell receptor (beta chain) was carried out in a study of blood T cells in healthy people across ages. Alongside a J-beta primer mix, a sample-barcoded 5' primer served in a second PCR lasting about 7 to 11 cycles. A single record per CDR3 protein comes from TCRdb applying MiXCR to the 5' RACE reads. The data contain roughly 1,500,000 distinct CDR3 sequences, around 39% of them singletons. Study results and limitations: There were more naive CD4+ cells and higher diversity in long-lived donors than in aged donors.

The ends were cut back, 3 bases at V and 2 bases at J, with 8 bases in the middle. This CDR3 has 14 amino acids. This clonotype occurred a few times. The antigen is unknown. Every donor contributed around 10 milliliters of peripheral blood by blood draw. The rearrangement links TRBV12-3 or TRBV12-4 to TRBJ1-5; D gene unclear. What was sequenced was blood. The receptor comes from a woman between 18 and 29 years old in good health. CDR3 residues: CASSLRQGNQPQHF. The DNA for the CDR3 is TGTGCCAGCAGTTTGCGTCAGGGCAATCAGCCCCAGCATTTT.